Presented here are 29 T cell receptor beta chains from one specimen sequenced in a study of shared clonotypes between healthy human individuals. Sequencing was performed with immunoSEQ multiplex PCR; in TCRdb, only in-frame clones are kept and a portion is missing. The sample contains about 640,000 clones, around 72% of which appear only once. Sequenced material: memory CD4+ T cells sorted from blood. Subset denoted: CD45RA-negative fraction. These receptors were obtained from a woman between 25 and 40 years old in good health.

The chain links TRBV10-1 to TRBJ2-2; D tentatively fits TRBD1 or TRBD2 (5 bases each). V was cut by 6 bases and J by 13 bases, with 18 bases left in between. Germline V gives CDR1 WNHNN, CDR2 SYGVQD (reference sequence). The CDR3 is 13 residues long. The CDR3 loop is CASSREGTVGLFF. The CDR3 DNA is TGCGCCAGCAGCCGAGAGGGGACCGTGGGGCTGTTTTTT.

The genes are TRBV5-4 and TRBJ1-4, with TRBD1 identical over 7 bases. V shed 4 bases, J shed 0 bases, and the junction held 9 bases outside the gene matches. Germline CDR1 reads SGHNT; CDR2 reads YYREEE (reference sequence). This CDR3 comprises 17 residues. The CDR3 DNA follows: TGTGCCAGCAGCCAGTCGACAGGGCAGGCAACTAATGAAAAACTGTTTTTT. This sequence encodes CASSQSTGQATNEKLFF. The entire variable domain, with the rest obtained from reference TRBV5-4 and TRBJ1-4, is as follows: ETGVTQSPTHLIKTRGQQVTLRCSSQSGHNTVSWYQQALGQGPQFIFQYYREEENGRGNFPPRFSGLQFPNYSSELNVNALELDDSALYLCASSQSTGQATNEKLFFGSGTQLSVL.

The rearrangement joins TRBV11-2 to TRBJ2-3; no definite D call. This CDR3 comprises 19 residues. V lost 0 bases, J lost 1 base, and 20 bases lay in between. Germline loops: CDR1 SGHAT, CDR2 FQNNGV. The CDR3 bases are TGTGCCAGCAGCTTAGATCGCGTGGCGAACTTTAGGCGCACAGATACGCAGTATTTT. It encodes CASSLDRVANFRRTDTQYF.

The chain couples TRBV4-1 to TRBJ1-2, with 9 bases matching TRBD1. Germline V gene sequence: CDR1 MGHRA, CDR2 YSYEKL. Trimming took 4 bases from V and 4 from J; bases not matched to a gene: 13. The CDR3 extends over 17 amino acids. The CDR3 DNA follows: TGCGCCAGCAGCCTCACTCCTTCGGGACAGGGCCTCTATGGCTACACCTTC. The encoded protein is CASSLTPSGQGLYGYTF.

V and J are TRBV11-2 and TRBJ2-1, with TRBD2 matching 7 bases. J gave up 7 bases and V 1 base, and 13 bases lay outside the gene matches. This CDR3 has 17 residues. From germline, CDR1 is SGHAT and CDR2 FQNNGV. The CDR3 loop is CASSLGSAGDGGNEQFF. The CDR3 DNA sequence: TGTGCCAGCAGCTTAGGGTCGGCGGGAGATGGCGGAAATGAGCAGTTCTTC.

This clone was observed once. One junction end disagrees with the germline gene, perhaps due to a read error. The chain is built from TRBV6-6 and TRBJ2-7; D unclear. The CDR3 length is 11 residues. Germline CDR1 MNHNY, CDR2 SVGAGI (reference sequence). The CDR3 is CASSSSDEQYF. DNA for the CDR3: TGTGCCAGCAGTTCCTCCGACGAGCAGTACTTC.

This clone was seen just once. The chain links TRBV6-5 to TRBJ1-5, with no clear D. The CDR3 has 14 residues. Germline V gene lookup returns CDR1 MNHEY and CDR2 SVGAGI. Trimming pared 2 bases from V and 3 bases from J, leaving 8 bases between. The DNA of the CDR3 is TGTGCCAGCAGTTACGAGGGCGACAATCAGCCCCAGCATTTT. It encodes CASSYEGDNQPQHF.

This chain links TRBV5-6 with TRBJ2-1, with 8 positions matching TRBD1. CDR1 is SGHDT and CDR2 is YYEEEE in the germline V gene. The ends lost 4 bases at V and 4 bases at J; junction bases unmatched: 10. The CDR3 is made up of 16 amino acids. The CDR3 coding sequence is TGTGCCAGCAGCCAACAGCCGGGACAGGCTTACAATGAGCAGTTCTTC. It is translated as CASSQQPGQAYNEQFF.

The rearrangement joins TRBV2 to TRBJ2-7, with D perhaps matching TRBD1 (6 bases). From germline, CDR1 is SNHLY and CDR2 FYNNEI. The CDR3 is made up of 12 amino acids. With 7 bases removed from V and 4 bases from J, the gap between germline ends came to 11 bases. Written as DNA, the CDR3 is TGTGCCAGCACAGGGGAGTCATACGAGCAGTACTTC. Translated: CASTGESYEQYF.

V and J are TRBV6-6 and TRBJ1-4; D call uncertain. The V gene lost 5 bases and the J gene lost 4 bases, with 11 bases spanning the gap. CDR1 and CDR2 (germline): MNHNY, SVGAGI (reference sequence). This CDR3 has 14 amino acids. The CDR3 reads CASSLRPFNEKLFF. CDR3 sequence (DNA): TGTGCCAGCAGTCTTCGGCCCTTTAATGAAAAACTGTTTTTT.

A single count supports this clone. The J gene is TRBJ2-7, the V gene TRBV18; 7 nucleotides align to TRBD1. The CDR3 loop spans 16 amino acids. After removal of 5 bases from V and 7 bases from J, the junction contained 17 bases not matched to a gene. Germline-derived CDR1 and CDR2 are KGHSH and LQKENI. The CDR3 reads CASSSQTGTENQEQYF. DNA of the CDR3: TGTGCCAGCTCAAGTCAAACCGGGACAGAAAATCAGGAGCAGTACTTC.

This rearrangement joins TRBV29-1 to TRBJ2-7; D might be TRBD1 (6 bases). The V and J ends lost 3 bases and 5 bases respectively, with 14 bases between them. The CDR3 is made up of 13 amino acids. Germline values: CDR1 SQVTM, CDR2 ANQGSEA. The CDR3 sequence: CSVDNPGAHEQYF. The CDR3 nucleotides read TGCAGCGTTGACAACCCAGGGGCCCACGAGCAGTACTTC.

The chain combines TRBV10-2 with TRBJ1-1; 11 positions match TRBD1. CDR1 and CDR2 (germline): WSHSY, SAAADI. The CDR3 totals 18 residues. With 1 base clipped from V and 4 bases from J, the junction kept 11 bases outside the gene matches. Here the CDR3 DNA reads TGCGCCAGCAGTGAGTACTGGACAGGGGGCCCTGCTGGCACTGAAGCTTTCTTT. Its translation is CASSEYWTGGPAGTEAFF.

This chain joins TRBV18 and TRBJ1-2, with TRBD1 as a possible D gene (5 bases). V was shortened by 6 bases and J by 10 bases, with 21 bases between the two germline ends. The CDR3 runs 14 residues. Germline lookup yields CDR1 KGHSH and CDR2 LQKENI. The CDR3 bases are TGTGCCAGCTCGCCTTATACAGGAAACGACGCCTACACCTTC. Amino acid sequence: CASSPYTGNDAYTF.

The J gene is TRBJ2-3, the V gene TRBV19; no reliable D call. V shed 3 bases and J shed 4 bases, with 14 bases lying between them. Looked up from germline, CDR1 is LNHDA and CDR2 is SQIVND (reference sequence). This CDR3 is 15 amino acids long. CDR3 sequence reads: CASSIRLRQSDTQYF. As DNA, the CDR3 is TGTGCCAGTAGTATTAGGCTCCGGCAATCAGATACGCAGTATTTT.

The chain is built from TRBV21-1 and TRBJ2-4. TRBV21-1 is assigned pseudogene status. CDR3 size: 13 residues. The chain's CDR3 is CASSKGAENIQYF. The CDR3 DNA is TGTGCCAGCAGCAAAGGGGCGGAAAACATTCAGTACTTC.

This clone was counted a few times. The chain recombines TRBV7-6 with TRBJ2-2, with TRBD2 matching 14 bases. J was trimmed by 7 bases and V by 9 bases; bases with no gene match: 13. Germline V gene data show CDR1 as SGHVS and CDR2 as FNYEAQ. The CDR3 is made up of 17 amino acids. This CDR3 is CASGTSGTSGRGGELFF. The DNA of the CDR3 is TGTGCCAGTGGGACCTCCGGGACTAGCGGGAGAGGCGGGGAGCTGTTTTTT.

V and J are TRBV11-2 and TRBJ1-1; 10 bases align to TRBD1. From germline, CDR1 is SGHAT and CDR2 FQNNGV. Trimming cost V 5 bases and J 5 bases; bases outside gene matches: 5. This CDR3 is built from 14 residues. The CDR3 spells CASSRDRGLTEAFF. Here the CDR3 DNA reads TGTGCCAGCAGCCGGGACAGGGGATTAACTGAAGCTTTCTTT.

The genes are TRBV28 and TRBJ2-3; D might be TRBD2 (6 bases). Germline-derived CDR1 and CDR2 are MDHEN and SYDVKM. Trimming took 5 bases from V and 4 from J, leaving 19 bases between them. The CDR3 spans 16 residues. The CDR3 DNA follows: TGTGCCAGCAGTCCGCCTTACGGAGGGTCCCCAGATACGCAGTATTTT. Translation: CASSPPYGGSPDTQYF.

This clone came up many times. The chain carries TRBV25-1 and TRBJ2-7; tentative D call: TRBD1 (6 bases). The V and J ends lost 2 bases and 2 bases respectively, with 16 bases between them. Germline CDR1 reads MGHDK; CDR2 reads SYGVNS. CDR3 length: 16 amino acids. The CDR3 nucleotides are TGTGCCAGCAGTGAAAACGCACAGGGTGGACCCTACGAGCAGTACTTC. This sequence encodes CASSENAQGGPYEQYF.

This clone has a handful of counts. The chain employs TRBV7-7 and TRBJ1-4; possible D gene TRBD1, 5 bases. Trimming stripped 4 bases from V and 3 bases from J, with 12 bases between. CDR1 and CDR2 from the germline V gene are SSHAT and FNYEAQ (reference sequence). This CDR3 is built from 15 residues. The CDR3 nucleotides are TGTGCCAGCAGCTCACAACTGGGGGCTAATGAAAAACTGTTTTTT. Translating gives CASSSQLGANEKLFF.

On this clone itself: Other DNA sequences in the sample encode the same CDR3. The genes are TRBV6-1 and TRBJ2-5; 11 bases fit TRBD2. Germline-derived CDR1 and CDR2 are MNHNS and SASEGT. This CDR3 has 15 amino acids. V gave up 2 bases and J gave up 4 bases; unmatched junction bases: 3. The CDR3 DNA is TGTGCCAGCAGTGAATTAGCGGGAGGGCCAGAGACCCAGTACTTC. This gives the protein CASSELAGGPETQYF.

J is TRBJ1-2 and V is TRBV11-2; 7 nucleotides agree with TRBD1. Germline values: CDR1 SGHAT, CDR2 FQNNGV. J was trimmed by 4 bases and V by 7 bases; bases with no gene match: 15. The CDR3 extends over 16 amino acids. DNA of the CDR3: TGTGCCAGCATCGACAGGGCGCGGGATGATCTCTATGGCTACACCTTC. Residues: CASIDRARDDLYGYTF.

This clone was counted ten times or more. CDR3 loop: CSVRENGNSPLHF. CDR3 in DNA: TGCAGCGTTAGGGAAAACGGAAATTCACCCCTCCACTTT. This rearrangement joins TRBV29-1 to TRBJ1-6; D ambiguous. Germline CDR1 reads SQVTM; CDR2 reads ANQGSEA. V lost 5 bases, J lost 7 bases, and 12 bases lay in between. The CDR3 extends over 13 amino acids.

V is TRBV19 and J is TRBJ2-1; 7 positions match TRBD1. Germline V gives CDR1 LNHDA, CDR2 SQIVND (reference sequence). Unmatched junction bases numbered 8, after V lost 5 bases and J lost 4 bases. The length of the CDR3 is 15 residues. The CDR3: CASSLRTGRYNEQFF. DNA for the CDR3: TGTGCCAGTAGTCTAAGGACAGGCCGGTACAATGAGCAGTTCTTC.

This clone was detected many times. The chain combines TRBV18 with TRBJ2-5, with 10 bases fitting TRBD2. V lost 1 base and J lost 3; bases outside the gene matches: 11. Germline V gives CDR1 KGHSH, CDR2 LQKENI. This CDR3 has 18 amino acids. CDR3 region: CASSPRFTSGNIKETQYF. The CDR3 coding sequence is TGTGCCAGCTCACCACGCTTTACTAGCGGGAACATAAAAGAGACCCAGTACTTC.

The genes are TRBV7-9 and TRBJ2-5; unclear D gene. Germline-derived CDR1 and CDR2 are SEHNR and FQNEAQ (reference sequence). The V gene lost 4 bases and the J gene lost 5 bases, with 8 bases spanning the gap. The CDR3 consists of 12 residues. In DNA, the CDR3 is TGTGCCAGCAGCTCTTACGGGGAGACCCAGTACTTC. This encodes CASSSYGETQYF.

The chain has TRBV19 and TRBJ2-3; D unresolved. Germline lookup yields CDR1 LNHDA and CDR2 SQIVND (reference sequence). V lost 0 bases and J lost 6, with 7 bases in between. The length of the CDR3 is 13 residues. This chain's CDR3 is CASSIDYLDTQYF. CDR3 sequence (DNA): TGTGCCAGTAGTATAGATTACCTGGATACGCAGTATTTT.

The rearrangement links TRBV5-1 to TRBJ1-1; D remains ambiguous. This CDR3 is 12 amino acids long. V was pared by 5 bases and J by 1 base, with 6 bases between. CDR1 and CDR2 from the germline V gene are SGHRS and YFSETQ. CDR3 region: CASRRQNTEAFF. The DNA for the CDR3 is TGCGCCAGCAGGCGACAGAACACTGAAGCTTTCTTT.